The 27 T cell receptor beta chains below come from one sample, sequenced in a study of blood T cell repertoires in COVID-19. Assay: immunoSEQ multiplex PCR; the TCRdb copy retains only in-frame clones and omits some. In the table there are around 120,000 clones, approximately 80% of which are singletons. Sequenced sample: peripheral blood. The receptors were gathered from a man between 65 and 80 years old with active or convalescent COVID-19.

The chain uses TRBV5-1 and TRBJ2-3, with TRBD2 matching over 10 bases. After removal of 2 bases from V and 2 bases from J, the junction contained 2 bases not matched to a gene. CDR1 SGHRS and CDR2 YFSETQ come from the germline V gene. This CDR3 contains 15 residues. The CDR3 DNA follows: TGCGCCAGCAGCTTTAGCGGGGGGTACACAGATACGCAGTATTTT. Translated, it gives CASSFSGGYTDTQYF.

This sequence joins TRBV15 and TRBJ2-7, with TRBD2 matching over 8 bases. The V and J ends lost 3 bases and 1 base, in that order; junction bases with no gene match: 8. From germline, CDR1 is LNHNV and CDR2 YYDKDF (reference sequence). The CDR3 is 16 residues long. CDR3 residues: CATSSEDQRGSYEQYF. The CDR3 region has the DNA TGTGCCACCAGCAGTGAAGATCAGCGGGGGTCCTACGAGCAGTACTTC.

This chain connects TRBV30 to TRBJ1-2; D might be TRBD1 (6 bases). V lost 8 bases, J lost 4 bases, and 23 bases lay in between. The germline V gene has CDR1 GTSNPN and CDR2 SVGIG (reference sequence). The CDR3 is 15 residues long. CDR3 nucleotide sequence: TGTGCCGGCGAGACTCCGGCAGGGGCTACCTATGGCTACACCTTC. Its translation is CAGETPAGATYGYTF.

V and J are TRBV7-2 and TRBJ2-5; TRBD1 agrees at 7 bases. The V gene end was trimmed by 2 bases and the J gene end by 7 bases; junction bases not matched to a gene: 1. The germline gives CDR1 SGHTA, CDR2 FQGNSA. The CDR3 covers 12 residues. The CDR3 region has the DNA TGTGCCAGCAGCTTAACAGGGGCGACCCAGTACTTC. Its protein product is CASSLTGATQYF.

Here the CDR3 DNA reads TGTGCCAGCAAAATTTCAGGCGCTCTCTACGAGCAGTACTTC. Translation gives CASKISGALYEQYF. The chain links TRBV6-5 to TRBJ2-7; D gene uncertain. The germline V gene encodes CDR1 MNHEY and CDR2 SVGAGI. CDR3 size: 14 residues. Trimming stripped 7 bases from V and 3 bases from J, with 16 bases between.

In this sample, this clone is medium-sized (0.01 to 0.1%). The chain has TRBV25-1 and TRBJ1-2; TRBD1 matches 8 bases. The germline gives CDR1 MGHDK, CDR2 SYGVNS. Trimming removed 1 base from V and 3 bases from J; junction bases left unmatched: 4. The CDR3 is 15 amino acids. DNA of the CDR3: TGTGCCAGCAGTGAATCCGCGACAGGGGACTATGGCTACACCTTC. As protein: CASSESATGDYGYTF.

This clone was seen just once. The chain employs TRBV25-1 and TRBJ2-2; 7 bases are a match to TRBD1. J was trimmed by 3 bases and V by 8 bases; bases with no gene match: 3. This CDR3 is built from 13 residues. The V gene's germline CDR1 is MGHDK and CDR2 SYGVNS. DNA of the CDR3: TGTGCCAGCTTCACAGGGGACACCGGGGAGCTGTTTTTT. This gives the protein CASFTGDTGELFF.

This chain joins TRBV19 and TRBJ1-1, with D possibly being TRBD1 (5 bases). Trimming cost V 7 bases and J 10 bases, with 25 bases left between them. CDR3 length: 15 amino acids. CDR1 and CDR2 from the germline V gene are LNHDA and SQIVND (reference sequence). The CDR3 coding sequence is TGTGCCAGTACCGAGAGAGGCGGGGGGAAGAGGGCAGCTTTCTTT. Protein product: CASTERGGGKRAAFF.

The chain has TRBV7-9 and TRBJ2-7; 7 nucleotides line up with TRBD1. The CDR3 is made up of 14 amino acids. The germline V gene encodes CDR1 SEHNR and CDR2 FQNEAQ (reference sequence). The ends lost 3 bases at V and 0 bases at J; junction bases unmatched: 2. In nucleotides, the CDR3 is TGTGCCAGCAGCTTTACAGGGGCCTCCTACGAGCAGTACTTC. Its protein product is CASSFTGASYEQYF.

The chain has TRBV5-4 and TRBJ2-5; 15 bases align to TRBD2. The V gene end was trimmed by 1 base and the J gene end by 2 bases; junction bases not matched to a gene: 6. The CDR3 runs 18 residues. CDR1 SGHNT and CDR2 YYREEE come from the germline V gene (reference sequence). CDR3 DNA sequence: TGTGCCAGCAGCTTGCCCGGACTAGCGGGAGGGAGACAAGAGACCCAGTACTTC. It yields the protein CASSLPGLAGGRQETQYF. The whole variable domain, filled in from reference TRBV5-4 and TRBJ2-5, reads ETGVTQSPTHLIKTRGQQVTLRCSSQSGHNTVSWYQQALGQGPQFIFQYYREEENGRGNFPPRFSGLQFPNYSSELNVNALELDDSALYLCASSLPGLAGGRQETQYFGPGTRLLVL.

The chain recombines TRBV28 with TRBJ2-7; no reliable D call. The germline V gene encodes CDR1 MDHEN and CDR2 SYDVKM. V dropped 2 bases and J dropped 3 bases, with 11 bases sitting between them. CDR3 length equals 14 residues. In DNA form, the CDR3 reads TGTGCCAGCAGTTTAAAACTTTACGACTACGAGCAGTACTTC. Protein product: CASSLKLYDYEQYF.

The chain couples TRBV6-5 to TRBJ2-1, with TRBD2 matching 8 bases. The CDR3 is 13 amino acids. Germline-derived CDR1 and CDR2 are MNHEY and SVGAGI. J gave up 4 bases and V 10 bases, and 6 bases lay outside the gene matches. CDR3 loop: CATKLAEYNEQFF. The CDR3, as DNA: TGTGCCACTAAACTAGCGGAGTACAATGAGCAGTTCTTC.

The CDR3 loop reads CASSLPGTAQGYTF. The CDR3 DNA is TGTGCCAGCAGTTTACCCGGGACAGCACAAGGCTACACCTTC. The rearrangement joins TRBV28 to TRBJ1-2, with 7 bases lining up with TRBD1. The germline CDR1 and CDR2 sequences are MDHEN and SYDVKM. This CDR3 has 14 amino acids. Trimming removed 2 bases from V and 8 bases from J; junction bases left unmatched: 8.

The chain is built from TRBV6-6 and TRBJ1-1; 7 nucleotides agree with TRBD1. The germline gives CDR1 MNHNY, CDR2 SVGAGI (reference sequence). V was clipped by 2 bases and J by 6 bases; unmatched bases: 6. CDR3 length equals 14 residues. For the CDR3, the DNA is TGTGCCAGCAGTTACGACAGGGATTTCGCTGAAGCTTTCTTT. Encoded protein: CASSYDRDFAEAFF.

The chain has TRBV5-4 and TRBJ2-2; 8 bases are a match to TRBD2. The CDR3 totals 17 residues. V was clipped by 4 bases and J by 8 bases; unmatched bases: 16. Germline assignment: CDR1 SGHNT and CDR2 YYREEE (reference sequence). CDR3 sequence (DNA): TGTGCCAGCAGCACCCGAAGGGGACTAGGGGGTGTTGGGGAGCTGTTTTTT. Translated: CASSTRRGLGGVGELFF.

The V and J genes are TRBV11-1 and TRBJ2-4; D not resolved. V gave up 0 bases and J gave up 7 bases, with 13 bases separating them. The CDR3 runs to 15 residues. Germline CDR1 SGHAT, CDR2 FQDESV (reference sequence). CDR3 nucleotide sequence: TGTGCCAGCAGCTTAGCGCTCGCCGTCGGGAACATTCAGTACTTC. Protein: CASSLALAVGNIQYF.

The chain recombines TRBV12-5 with TRBJ1-6, with a possible D match to TRBD1 (5 bases). The CDR3 consists of 11 residues. Deletions cut 7 bases from V and 13 bases from J, with 11 bases between. CDR1 is LGHNT and CDR2 is FRNRAP in the germline V gene. The CDR3 bases are TGTGCTAGTGAACCGGGGGGGCCCCTCCACTTT. Its protein product is CASEPGGPLHF.

V is TRBV28 and J is TRBJ2-5; 9 bases are a match to TRBD2. The CDR3 has 15 residues. Trimming at V came to 6 bases and at J to 4 bases, leaving 9 bases not matched to a gene. The germline CDR1 and CDR2 sequences are MDHEN and SYDVKM. The CDR3 sequence is CASSLGTSSPETQYF. CDR3 DNA sequence: TGTGCCAGCAGCCTCGGGACTAGCTCGCCAGAGACCCAGTACTTC.

This clone was found once. This sequence joins TRBV7-2 and TRBJ1-5; D perhaps matches TRBD1 (6 bases). The length of the CDR3 is 13 residues. Germline CDR1 SGHTA, CDR2 FQGNSA. V gave up 5 bases and J gave up 5 bases, with 10 bases separating them. CDR3 sequence reads: CASSQDRHQPQHF. The CDR3 DNA follows: TGTGCCAGCAGCCAAGACAGGCATCAGCCCCAGCATTTT.

The gene calls are TRBV4-1 and TRBJ1-3, with a tentative D call TRBD1 (5 bases). The germline V and J ends were trimmed by 4 bases and 0 bases, with 10 bases remaining between them. The CDR3 is 15 residues long. CDR1 and CDR2 (germline): MGHRA, YSYEKL. The CDR3 DNA sequence: TGCGCCAGCAGCCGAACGCAGGGCTCTGGAAACACCATATATTTT. Translation: CASSRTQGSGNTIYF.

The V call is TRBV27, the J call TRBJ1-2, with 8 nucleotides matching TRBD1. V was pared by 0 bases and J by 4 bases, with 4 bases of the junction left unmatched. The germline gives CDR1 MNHEY, CDR2 SMNVEV (reference sequence). This CDR3 region has 15 residues. CDR3 DNA sequence: TGTGCCAGCAGTTTATCGTCAGGGGGCTTCTATGGCTACACCTTC. Protein: CASSLSSGGFYGYTF.

V and J are TRBV2 and TRBJ1-2; 8 nucleotides match TRBD1. Looked up from germline, CDR1 is SNHLY and CDR2 is FYNNEI. This CDR3 region has 14 residues. Trimming took 1 base from V and 5 from J; bases not matched to a gene: 3. CDR3 sequence: CASSEDRGWYGYTF. The CDR3 DNA sequence: TGTGCCAGCAGTGAAGACAGGGGGTGGTATGGCTACACCTTC.

The rearrangement links TRBV5-1 to TRBJ2-1, with 8 bases lining up with TRBD2. This CDR3 is built from 16 residues. Germline values: CDR1 SGHRS, CDR2 YFSETQ. V dropped 7 bases and J dropped 3; count of bases not matched to a gene: 12. CDR3: CASCSGSLGDYNEQFF. Here the CDR3 DNA reads TGCGCCAGCTGCAGCGGGAGTTTAGGGGACTACAATGAGCAGTTCTTC.

V and J are TRBV7-9 and TRBJ2-5, with 8 bases fitting TRBD2. The CDR3 length is 15 residues. V lost 5 bases and J lost 0; bases outside the gene matches: 5. Germline V gene data show CDR1 as SEHNR and CDR2 as FQNEAQ (reference sequence). CDR3 protein: CASSRAGGDQETQYF. Here the CDR3 DNA reads TGTGCCAGCAGCAGAGCCGGGGGGGACCAAGAGACCCAGTACTTC.

The chain couples TRBV13 to TRBJ1-2, with 7 positions matching TRBD1. Germline V CDR1 and CDR2: PRHDT, FYEKMQ (reference sequence). The CDR3 sequence is 15 residues long. V lost 4 bases to trimming and J lost 8 bases; unmatched junction nucleotides: 13. The CDR3 DNA reads as TGTGCCAGCAGCTCCCTCGGACAGGCCAAGGTGGGCTACACCTTC. It yields the protein CASSSLGQAKVGYTF.

V gene TRBV6-1 combines with J gene TRBJ1-2, with no clear D. V lost 1 base, J lost 8 bases, and 8 bases lay in between. The length of the CDR3 is 12 residues. Per germline, CDR1 MNHNS and CDR2 SASEGT. Written as DNA, the CDR3 is TGTGCCAGCAGTGAAGGGGCGTGGGGCTACACCTTC. Residues: CASSEGAWGYTF.

V is TRBV7-9 and J is TRBJ2-5, with TRBD2 as a possible D gene (6 bases). V was pared by 1 base and J by 5 bases, with 14 bases between. This CDR3 has 15 amino acids. CDR1 and CDR2 from the germline V gene are SEHNR and FQNEAQ (reference sequence). The chain's CDR3 is CASSLGEGTVETQYF. CDR3 bases: TGTGCCAGCAGCTTAGGTGAGGGGACTGTGGAGACCCAGTACTTC.